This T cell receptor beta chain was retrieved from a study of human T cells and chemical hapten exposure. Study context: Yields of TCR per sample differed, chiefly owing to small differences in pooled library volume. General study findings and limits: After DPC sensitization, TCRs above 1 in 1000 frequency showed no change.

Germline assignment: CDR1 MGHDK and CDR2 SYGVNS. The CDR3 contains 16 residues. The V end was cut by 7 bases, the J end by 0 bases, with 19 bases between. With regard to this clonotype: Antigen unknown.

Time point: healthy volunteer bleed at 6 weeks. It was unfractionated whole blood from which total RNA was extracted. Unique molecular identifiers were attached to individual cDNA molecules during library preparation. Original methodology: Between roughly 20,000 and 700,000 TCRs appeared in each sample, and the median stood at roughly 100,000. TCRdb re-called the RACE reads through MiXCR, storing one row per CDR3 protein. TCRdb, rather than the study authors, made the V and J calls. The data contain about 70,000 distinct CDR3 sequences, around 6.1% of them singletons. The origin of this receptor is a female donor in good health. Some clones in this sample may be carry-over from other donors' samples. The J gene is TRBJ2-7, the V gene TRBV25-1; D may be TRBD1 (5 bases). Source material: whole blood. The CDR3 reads CASTCRGEPSSYEQYF. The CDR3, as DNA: TGTGCCAGCACCTGTAGGGGCGAACCCAGCTCCTACGAGCAGTACTTC.